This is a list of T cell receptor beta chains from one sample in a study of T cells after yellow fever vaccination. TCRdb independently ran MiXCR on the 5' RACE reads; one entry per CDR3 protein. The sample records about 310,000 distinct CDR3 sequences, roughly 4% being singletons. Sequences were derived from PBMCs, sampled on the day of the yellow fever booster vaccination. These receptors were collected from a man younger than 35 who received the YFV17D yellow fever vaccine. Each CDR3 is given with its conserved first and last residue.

cdr3_aa: CASSNQRNTEAFF
cdr3_length: 13
v_call: TRBV27

cdr3_aa: CASSGMHSSGNTIYF
cdr3_length: 15
v_call: TRBV5-6

cdr3_aa: CASSLPGLGPANNYGYTF
cdr3_length: 18
v_call: TRBV7-9

cdr3_aa: CSVPAAPRGQETQYF
cdr3_length: 15
v_call: TRBV20-1

cdr3_aa: CSGRLVSTDTQYF
cdr3_length: 13
v_call: TRBV20-1

cdr3_aa: CASSPLPDRAGNTEAFF
cdr3_length: 17
v_call: TRBV18

cdr3_aa: CASSQVFSERRGLNTEAFF
cdr3_length: 19
v_call: TRBV4-1

cdr3_aa: CASSYFGLWGANVLTF
cdr3_length: 16
v_call: TRBV6-5

cdr3_aa: CSVEGKRGGRETQYF
cdr3_length: 15
v_call: TRBV29-1

cdr3_aa: CASSFEGIETQYF
cdr3_length: 13
v_call: TRBV3-1

cdr3_aa: CASSPGTTSETQYF
cdr3_length: 14
v_call: TRBV5-1

cdr3_aa: CASSTTSGGVNEQFF
cdr3_length: 15
v_call: TRBV5-1

cdr3_aa: CASNRDRNSPLHF
cdr3_length: 13
v_call: TRBV5-4

cdr3_aa: CASRRSDRSPSALHF
cdr3_length: 15
v_call: TRBV6-5

cdr3_aa: CASSSPGQNYGYTF
cdr3_length: 14
v_call: TRBV6-2/TRBV6-3

cdr3_aa: CATSDLSGNTEAFF
cdr3_length: 14
v_call: TRBV24-1

cdr3_aa: CASSLRDRDPDTQYF
cdr3_length: 15
v_call: TRBV5-6

cdr3_aa: CSARRGKEGLQAFF
cdr3_length: 14
v_call: TRBV20-1

cdr3_aa: CASSQQGQANTDTQYF
cdr3_length: 16
v_call: TRBV18

cdr3_aa: CASSQGIGRVTNEKLFF
cdr3_length: 17
v_call: TRBV4-1

cdr3_aa: CASSSSGWKLFF
cdr3_length: 12
v_call: TRBV12-3/TRBV12-4

cdr3_aa: CASSFFGGGETQYF
cdr3_length: 14
v_call: TRBV7-2

cdr3_aa: CASSLISSNYGYTF
cdr3_length: 14
v_call: TRBV5-6

cdr3_aa: CASSPHLTALAGGSDTQYF
cdr3_length: 19
v_call: TRBV6-5

cdr3_aa: CASSPSYLEETQYF
cdr3_length: 14
v_call: TRBV18

cdr3_aa: CASSLAGLAVNYEQYF
cdr3_length: 16
v_call: TRBV7-2

cdr3_aa: CAIGGTGGGQPQHF
cdr3_length: 14
v_call: TRBV10-3

cdr3_aa: CASSLESGGTYEQYF
cdr3_length: 15
v_call: TRBV5-1

cdr3_aa: CASSLYHARVDEQFF
cdr3_length: 15
v_call: TRBV7-9

cdr3_aa: CASSDPGGMDIQYF
cdr3_length: 14
v_call: TRBV7-9